The source of this TCR beta chain is a study of cytotoxic CD8 clonotypes in ibrutinib-treated CLL. For the study at large: Response samples were taken after a median of about 12 months on treatment, range 6 to 36.

Study-wide results and limits: Treatment saw public clonotypes, which were uncommon, either contract or stay stable. At progression, clonality fell back toward baseline after rising at ibrutinib response.

Germline CDR1 and CDR2: SSHAT and FNYEAQ (reference sequence). The CDR3 runs 16 residues. TCRdb's table, derived via immunoSEQ multiplex PCR, lists solely in-frame clones and lacks some. The sample consists of some 92,000 clones, 75% to 80% of them appearing once. Worth noting for this clone: Its antigen remains unidentified. The junction departs from the called germline gene at one end, perhaps through a read error.

The sample in question was PBMCs, obtained after 24 months of ibrutinib treatment. This TCR was recovered from a human donor with chronic lymphocytic leukemia. The genes are TRBV7-7 and TRBJ2-1, with TRBD2 matching 10 bases. CDR3 coding DNA: TGTGCTAGCAGCCCCGCCCTAGCGGGGGAATACAATGAGCAGTTCTTC. It translates to CASSPALAGEYNEQFF. The full variable domain, completed using reference TRBV7-7 and TRBJ2-1, is GAGVSQSPRYKVTKRGQDVTLRCDPISSHATLYWYQQALGQGPEFLTYFNYEAQPDKSGLPSDRFSAERPEGSISTLTIQRTEQRDSAMYRCASSPALAGEYNEQFFGPGTRLTVL.